This T cell receptor beta chain appears in the sequencing data of a study of Ad26.COV2.S vaccination and SARS-CoV-2 variants listed by TCRdb under 2021. For the wider study: Vaccine-arm donors came from COV1001, a multicentre, randomized, double-blind, placebo-controlled phase I-IIa trial of Ad26.COV2.S in healthy adults. Dosing of Ad26.COV2.S was intramuscular, at either 5x10^10 or 1x10^11 viral particles, delivered as one shot or as two shots spaced 56 days apart. Sequencing of the TCRbeta repertoire served to evaluate the specificity and breadth of SARS-CoV-2-reactive T cell receptors following Ad26.COV2.S vaccination. The TCR-sequenced set comprised around 30 samples: some 19 Ad26.COV2.S vaccine recipients, 5 placebo recipients and 8 SARS-CoV-2 convalescent individuals. Trial participants were randomized into five groups of five: low-dose or high-dose Ad26.COV2.S given once or twice, or placebo on both occasions. Throughout the experiments and outcome assessment, investigators stayed blinded to trial group allocation. The investigation overall reported the following: The study was not powered for comparison of responses between vaccine doses or regimens. After vaccination, substantial breadth of spike-specific CD8+ and CD4+ T cell responses was reported. Spike-specific TCR breadth was higher in Ad26.COV2.S recipients than in placebo recipients (P = 0.0014). According to the authors, total T cell responses may have been underestimated by the TCR breadth and depth analyses. Comparable non-spike TCR breadth was observed between vaccine and placebo recipients, consistent with only spike being contained in the vaccine.

The sample's treatment or condition label, in plain terms: approximately 18 received Ad26.COV2.S at low or high dose, single or two shots; about five received placebo; per-sample allocation not given. For vaccine and placebo recipients, repertoires were sequenced using samples collected on day 63 after the first injection. In Cohort 1b, 25 to 30 adults aged 18-55 years were enrolled at a single site in Boston, USA, between 29 July and 7 August 2020. Ad26.COV2.S consisted of a replication-incompetent adenovirus type 26 vector by which a prefusion-stabilized SARS-CoV-2 spike protein from the original Wuhan strain was expressed. Points on this clone: Which antigen it targets is not known. No base qualities exist here, and no much larger clone lies one base off it.

The V end gives up 1 base and the J end 5 bases, leaving 5 bases in the junction not matched to a gene. The CDR3 covers 15 residues, taking in both the cysteine and the phenylalanine. Of the read, only the CDR3 DNA is kept; its 45 bases are in frame from base 1. Based on the germline V gene, the CDR1 and CDR2 sequences are MNHEY and SVGAGI. TCRbeta CDR3 regions were sequenced with the immunoSEQ Assay. After extraction, genomic DNA underwent amplification by bias-controlled multiplex PCR, followed by high-throughput sequencing. The authors' pipeline ran thus. To quantify the absolute abundance of every unique TCRbeta CDR3 region, sequences were collapsed and filtered. T cell fraction was estimated by normalizing TCRbeta template counts to usable DNA, which was measured by amplifying reference genes present in all nucleated cells. Repertoire TCRs were annotated as SARS-CoV-2-specific when V gene, CDR3 amino acid sequence and J gene were exactly matched to a known reactive TCR set. The reference SARS-CoV-2 TCR set was derived from MIRA and filtered for enrichment in COVID-19-positive ImmuneCODE repertoires, a step that removed public or cross-reactive TCRs. Using the MIRA antigens, annotated TCRs were further analysed by specific ORF or by position within an ORF. Breadth was defined as the number of annotated unique rearrangements divided by the total number of unique productive rearrangements, and depth was defined as the summed frequency of the annotated unique rearrangements. Two-sided Wilcoxon rank-sum tests were used to compare TCR breadth between groups. The table comes from immuneACCESS by way of TCRdb, which keeps in-frame sequences with V and J called. Part of the clones is missing from these tables; in studies checked, under half for an unresolved V gene and the rest for unknown reasons. That table is the source of V, J and clone size, and D and trimming were worked out from the DNA. In all, the sample holds 500,000 or so clones, and about 83% of those were seen once. The top ten clonotypes cover roughly 12% of the sample.

This sequence uses TRBV6-5 and TRBJ2-1; TRBD2 matches 7 bases in the middle. The TCR originated in a person aged 18-60 years who received the Ad26.COV2.S COVID-19 vaccine or a placebo. The specimen was peripheral blood, collected in a trial of Ad26.COV2.S vaccine versus placebo. The CDR3 is CASSYLAGVHNEQFF. DNA sequence: TGTGCCAGCAGTTACTTGGCGGGAGTACACAATGAGCAGTTCTTC.